This T cell receptor beta chain was identified during a study of T cells in Graves' hyperthyroidism and ophthalmopathy. Amplified TCR beta CDR3 regions derived from RNA transcripts. RT-PCR in the first round (using the HTBI primer set) targeted the TCR CDR3. TCRdb recomputed calls from the multiplex PCR reads with MiXCR, one row per CDR3 protein. The sample lists some 770,000 distinct CDR3 sequences, 16% occurring once. V shed 5 bases, J shed 4 bases, and the junction held 9 bases outside the gene matches. Germline assignment: CDR1 LGHDT and CDR2 YNNKEL (reference sequence). The CDR3 is made up of 15 amino acids. The patients, who ranged from 18 to 65 in age, presented with newly diagnosed hyperthyroidism lasting under 2 months. There are many counts of this clonotype.

V usage is TRBV3-1 and J usage is TRBJ2-3, with TRBD1 matching over 7 bases. The source is a man younger than 35 with Graves' hyperthyroidism. Sequenced input: blood. The CDR3 loop is CASSTPTGAADTQYF. CDR3 coding DNA: TGTGCCAGCAGCACCCCCACAGGGGCGGCAGATACGCAGTATTTT.